This T cell receptor (beta chain) was retrieved from a study of blood T cell repertoires in COVID-19. Study-wide background: Researchers got acute and convalescent COVID-19 samples from the United States, Italy and Spain. From T cells, B-cell-depleted T cells, or PBMCs came the material, which was cDNA or gDNA.

Assay: immunoSEQ multiplex PCR; the TCRdb copy retains only in-frame clones and omits some. Of some 180,000 clones in the sample, 75% to 85% were seen once. The CDR3 runs 16 residues. Germline V gene sequence: CDR1 MDHEN, CDR2 SYDVKM. The V and J ends lost 7 bases and 1 base respectively, with 17 bases between them. Patients in Seattle were enrolled during active infection, then followed longitudinally. The sequencing sample was made of peripheral blood. The chain uses TRBV28 and TRBJ1-5; D might be TRBD1 (5 bases). The sequence was collected from a woman aged 40 to 50 with COVID-19, enrolled during active disease. The CDR3 sequence is CASTPGLVGSNQPQHF. As DNA, the CDR3 is TGTGCCAGCACCCCAGGGCTTGTTGGGAGCAATCAGCCCCAGCATTTT.